One sample yielded the 17 T cell receptor beta chains listed below, sequenced in a study of EBV T-cell therapy then PD-1 blockade in nasopharyngeal carcinoma (dated by TCRdb to the early 2020s). Antigen specificity for these receptors is unknown. The sample's time point label is to be understood as: 266 days after commencement of treatment, after nivolumab therapy. Explained via the paper, the treatment or condition label denotes: AdE1-LMPpoly-expanded autologous EBV-specific T-cell therapy followed by anti-PD-1 nivolumab. The library came from the immunoSEQ multiplex PCR assay. TCRdb's version of the immuneACCESS table is confined to in-frame rearrangements and falls short of the full clone set. An unresolved V gene accounts for under half of the shortfall where checked; the remainder is of unknown origin. The sample table lists about 20,000 clones, roughly 80% of them with a count of one. Of the sample, roughly a third is held by the ten largest clones.

Material: CD8+ T cells from blood, obtained at day 266 from a patient whose treatment included autologous EBV-specific T cells and nivolumab. These receptors were collected from a man aged 35 to 55 with nasopharyngeal carcinoma.

The chain joins TRBV7-8 to TRBJ2-7; 9 nucleotides line up with TRBD1. CDR1 and CDR2 (germline): SGHVS, FQNEAQ. The V segment lost 5 bases and the J segment 5 bases; nucleotides outside the gene matches: 13. The CDR3 totals 16 residues. The CDR3 DNA reads as TGTGCCAGCAGCCCAACAACCGGGACAGGGCACAACGAGCAGTACTTC. Amino acids: CASSPTTGTGHNEQYF.

This clone was detected a few times. The chain uses TRBV7-3 and TRBJ2-3; a weak D match, TRBD1 (8 bases). The CDR3 has 15 amino acids. V shed 5 bases and J shed 3 bases, with 15 bases lying between them. Germline values: CDR1 SGHTA, CDR2 FQGTGA. This chain's CDR3 is CASSPTGGGTDTQYF. The CDR3 DNA follows: TGTGCCAGCAGCCCCACAGGGGGGGGAACAGATACGCAGTATTTT.

The chain carries TRBV6-5 and TRBJ2-7; no definite D call. Germline V lookup: CDR1 MNHEY, CDR2 SVGAGI. The length of the CDR3 is 14 residues. The V end was cut by 1 base, the J end by 3 bases, with 10 bases between. CDR3 in DNA: TGTGCCAGCAGTTACTATGACTCGTTCTACGAGCAGTACTTC. This gives the protein CASSYYDSFYEQYF.

This chain links TRBV7-3 with TRBJ2-1; D is possibly TRBD1 (5 bases). V was cut by 2 bases and J by 4 bases, with 6 bases left in between. CDR1 SGHTA and CDR2 FQGTGA come from the germline V gene. This CDR3 is 13 amino acids long. CDR3 sequence reads: CASSLQGYNEQFF. The CDR3 nucleotides read TGTGCCAGCAGCTTACAGGGTTACAATGAGCAGTTCTTC.

This clone was observed a single time. The V gene is TRBV9, the J gene TRBJ2-1; the match to TRBD1 covers 7 bases. Per the germline V gene, CDR1 is SGDLS and CDR2 is YYNGEE. V was pared by 7 bases and J by 14 bases, with 9 bases of the junction left unmatched. This CDR3 contains 11 residues. The CDR3 sequence: CASGIRDSKFF. CDR3 DNA sequence: TGTGCCAGCGGCATTCGGGACAGCAAGTTCTTC.

This chain links TRBV4-3 with TRBJ1-4, with a possible D match to TRBD1 (6 bases). The CDR3 runs 15 residues. The V end was cut by 3 bases, the J end by 7 bases, with 15 bases between. Germline loops: CDR1 LGHNA, CDR2 YSLEER. The CDR3 here is CASSQSGTLGEKLFF. As DNA, the CDR3 is TGCGCCAGCAGCCAGTCCGGGACATTGGGTGAAAAACTGTTTTTT.

This rearrangement joins TRBV9 to TRBJ2-2; 8 nucleotides match TRBD1. V dropped 3 bases and J dropped 1; count of bases not matched to a gene: 5. The CDR3 is made up of 16 amino acids. Germline-derived CDR1 and CDR2 are SGDLS and YYNGEE. Here the CDR3 reads CASSGNRGKNTGELFF. CDR3 DNA: TGTGCCAGCAGCGGGAACAGGGGGAAGAACACCGGGGAGCTGTTTTTT.

The V call is TRBV7-8, the J call TRBJ2-7, with 8 positions matching TRBD2. Germline CDR1 SGHVS, CDR2 FQNEAQ. V shed 5 bases and J 0 bases; nucleotides not matched to a gene: 9. The CDR3 sequence is 16 residues long. CDR3 in amino acids: CASSPGGIQASYEQYF. The CDR3 DNA is TGTGCCAGCAGCCCGGGGGGGATCCAGGCCTCCTACGAGCAGTACTTC.

This clone was recorded only once. V and J are TRBV9 and TRBJ1-2, with a possible D match to TRBD1 (5 bases). Germline V gene sequence: CDR1 SGDLS, CDR2 YYNGEE. The CDR3 covers 12 residues. V was pared by 7 bases and J by 2 bases, with 9 bases between. CDR3 residues: CASGGSNYGYTF. CDR3 bases: TGTGCCAGCGGGGGATCCAACTATGGCTACACCTTC.

The CDR3, as DNA: TGTGCCAGCGCCGGGACAGGGGGCAACGATGAGCAGTTCTTC. Protein: CASAGTGGNDEQFF. The genes are TRBV6-4 and TRBJ2-1, with TRBD1 identical over 12 bases. CDR3 size: 14 residues. V was clipped by 8 bases and J by 8 bases; unmatched bases: 7. Germline CDR1 reads MRHNA; CDR2 reads SNTAGT.

The chain combines TRBV23-1 with TRBJ1-3, with a weak D call TRBD1 (5 bases). TRBV23-1 is flagged as an ORF with uncertain function. This CDR3 is built from 16 residues. V lost 8 bases and J lost 0, with 17 bases in between. CDR3 DNA: TGCGCCAGCTATTCAGGGACGACCTTCTCTGGAAACACCATATATTTT. It is translated as CASYSGTTFSGNTIYF.

This chain joins TRBV4-3 and TRBJ1-3; D not certain. This CDR3 is built from 17 residues. The germline V gene encodes CDR1 LGHNA and CDR2 YSLEER. Trimming removed 3 bases from V and 0 bases from J, with 15 bases in between. The CDR3 DNA reads TGCGCCAGCAGCCATGGCGCCCAGGTAACCTCTGGAAACACCATATATTTT. It codes for CASSHGAQVTSGNTIYF.

The J gene is TRBJ2-1, the V gene TRBV6-4; a weak D match, TRBD2 (6 bases). The V gene lost 0 bases and the J gene lost 3 bases, with 12 bases spanning the gap. Germline V CDR1 and CDR2: MRHNA, SNTAGT. This CDR3 spans 16 amino acids. The CDR3 nucleotides are TGTGCCAGCAGTGACTCGGAGCGGGCCCACTACAATGAGCAGTTCTTC. Translated: CASSDSERAHYNEQFF.

The rearrangement links TRBV7-2 to TRBJ1-5; D is unresolved. The germline V gene encodes CDR1 SGHTA and CDR2 FQGNSA. The CDR3 has 14 residues. Trimming took off 1 base at V and 6 bases at J, with 10 bases between the two ends. This CDR3 is CASSLDLGGQPQHF. The CDR3 bases are TGTGCCAGCAGCTTAGATCTGGGTGGTCAGCCCCAGCATTTT.

The chain joins TRBV7-9 to TRBJ2-3; a weak D match, TRBD1 (5 bases). The length of the CDR3 is 16 residues. V lost 2 bases, J lost 1 base, and 13 bases lay in between. CDR1 is SEHNR, CDR2 FQNEAQ, per germline (reference sequence). The CDR3: CASSLFPGPGTDTQYF. CDR3 nucleotides: TGTGCCAGCAGCTTATTTCCAGGGCCTGGCACAGATACGCAGTATTTT. Together with reference TRBV7-9 and TRBJ2-3, the CDR3 gives the full variable domain: DTGVSQNPRHKITKRGQNVTFRCDPISEHNRLYWYRQTLGQGPEFLTYFQNEAQLEKSRLLSDRFSAERPKGSFSTLEIQRTEQGDSAMYLCASSLFPGPGTDTQYFGPGTRLTVL.

This chain joins TRBV6-5 and TRBJ2-7; D may be TRBD2 (7 bases). Germline CDR1 and CDR2: MNHEY and SVGAGI. CDR3 length equals 13 residues. V shed 1 base and J shed 7 bases, with 11 bases lying between them. For the CDR3, the DNA is TGTGCCAGCAGTTACTGGGGGGGCTTTGAGCAGTACTTC. The encoded protein is CASSYWGGFEQYF.

V is TRBV6-4 and J is TRBJ2-3; 9 positions match TRBD2. The junction had 2 bases not matched to a gene; V was cut back by 2 bases and J by 2 bases. Germline CDR1 and CDR2: MRHNA and SNTAGT. This CDR3 has 15 amino acids. CDR3 in amino acids: CASSDGGGATDTQYF. DNA for the CDR3: TGTGCCAGCAGTGACGGCGGGGGGGCCACAGATACGCAGTATTTT.